This T cell receptor beta chain was captured in a study of chemoradiotherapy in HPV16-positive cancers. Overall study context: Candidate HPV-specific T-cell clones and common TCR motifs came from functional assays in a couple of HPV16-positive patients.

Note on this clone: Its target is unknown.

General study findings and limits: Candidate HPV-specific clones and E7-related TCR motifs grew in tumor during treatment. HPV-specific T cells were functionally defined from only a couple of HPV16-positive patients.

Measured with immunoSEQ multiplex PCR; TCRdb has only the in-frame clones, and not every one. In the table there are 1,500 to 2,000 clones, approximately 94% of which are singletons. The CDR3 is made up of 12 amino acids. The V gene's germline CDR1 is ENHRY and CDR2 SYGVKD. V was pared by 5 bases and J by 4 bases, with 6 bases between. The rearrangement links TRBV10-3 to TRBJ1-5; no reliable D call. Sequenced material: tumor tissue, taken from a patient who underwent chemoradiotherapy. The TCR originated in a human donor with HPV-associated anogenital cancer. The CDR3 sequence is CAISSVNQPQHF. The CDR3 DNA sequence: TGTGCCATCAGTTCAGTGAATCAGCCCCAGCATTTT.